The source of this T cell receptor (beta chain) is a study of blood T cell repertoires in COVID-19. About the study: The study drew acute and convalescent COVID-19 samples from the United States, Italy and Spain. In each case, the material was cDNA or gDNA derived from T cells, B-cell-depleted T cells, or PBMCs.

Patients of the Seattle cohort, enrolled during active infection, were followed longitudinally. The germline gives CDR1 MGHRA, CDR2 YSYEKL. This CDR3 is built from 16 residues. The germline V and J ends were trimmed by 0 bases and 1 base, with 12 bases remaining between them. Clones were sequenced by immunoSEQ multiplex PCR, and TCRdb holds only the in-frame ones, with some missing. Of roughly 100,000 clones in the sample, roughly 87% were seen once. Sequences were obtained from peripheral blood. The TCR comes from a woman aged 45-59 years with COVID-19, enrolled during active disease. The chain carries TRBV4-1 and TRBJ1-2; D gene ambiguous. CDR3 in DNA: TGCGCCAGCAGCCAAGAGGTCGTCTACAGTAACTATGGCTACACCTTC. Its translation is CASSQEVVYSNYGYTF.